This is a list of T cell receptor beta chains from one sample in a study of T cell repertoires in cytomegalovirus infection. TCRdb re-called the reads through MiXCR, storing one row per CDR3 protein. In the table there are about 570,000 distinct CDR3 sequences, just under 40% of which are singletons. No antigen is known for these receptors. The starting material was cultured PBMCs, obtained from culture after CMV antigen stimulation. The origin of the receptors is a human donor in good health (CMV status not recorded). Some clones in this sample may be carry-over from other donors' samples. The conserved cysteine and the conserved F or W are not part of the CDR3 here. The order of the fields is CDR3 length, V gene, J gene, CDR3 protein.

cdr3_length: 13; v_call: TRBV4-3; j_call: TRBJ1-1; cdr3_aa: ASSHKIGGNTEAF
cdr3_length: 14; v_call: TRBV7-2; j_call: TRBJ2-7; cdr3_aa: ASSHSGTSERYEQY
cdr3_length: 13; v_call: TRBV4-2; j_call: TRBJ2-3; cdr3_aa: ASRKGDRVGDTQY
cdr3_length: 11; v_call: TRBV7-3; j_call: TRBJ1-1; cdr3_aa: ASSLQDRGEAF
cdr3_length: 11; v_call: TRBV6-2/TRBV6-3; j_call: TRBJ2-7; cdr3_aa: ASSYSPPDEQY
cdr3_length: 10; v_call: TRBV7-2; j_call: TRBJ2-3; cdr3_aa: ASSANTDTQY
cdr3_length: 13; v_call: TRBV10-3; j_call: TRBJ2-3; cdr3_aa: AISEVGGSTDTQY
cdr3_length: 12; v_call: TRBV7-2; j_call: TRBJ2-2; cdr3_aa: ASSRNRDPGELF
cdr3_length: 12; v_call: TRBV4-1; j_call: TRBJ2-7; cdr3_aa: ASSQGPRAYEQY
cdr3_length: 13; v_call: TRBV20-1; j_call: TRBJ1-2; cdr3_aa: SARGVEGKNYGYT
cdr3_length: 15; v_call: TRBV10-3; j_call: TRBJ1-2; cdr3_aa: AISESVALMGRNGYT
cdr3_length: 11; v_call: TRBV7-2; j_call: TRBJ1-4; cdr3_aa: ASSQGQGEKLF
cdr3_length: 11; v_call: TRBV12-3/TRBV12-4; j_call: TRBJ2-5; cdr3_aa: ASSPRQAETQY
cdr3_length: 12; v_call: TRBV12-5; j_call: TRBJ1-1; cdr3_aa: ASGLVLGATEAF
cdr3_length: 10; v_call: TRBV5-1; j_call: TRBJ1-2; cdr3_aa: ASSSWGNGYT
cdr3_length: 12; v_call: TRBV7-9; j_call: TRBJ1-1; cdr3_aa: ASILNNEDTEAF
cdr3_length: 12; v_call: TRBV7-2; j_call: TRBJ1-5; cdr3_aa: ASSLVGLGQPQH
cdr3_length: 12; v_call: TRBV29-1; j_call: TRBJ2-7; cdr3_aa: SVSGGYLSGEQY
cdr3_length: 13; v_call: TRBV7-9; j_call: TRBJ2-1; cdr3_aa: ASSPRSQQDNEQF
cdr3_length: 14; v_call: TRBV7-2; j_call: TRBJ2-1; cdr3_aa: ASSLGGSSSYNEQF
cdr3_length: 11; v_call: TRBV12-3/TRBV12-4; j_call: TRBJ1-1; cdr3_aa: ASSLVLAAEAF
cdr3_length: 14; v_call: TRBV6-5; j_call: TRBJ2-5; cdr3_aa: ASSYWWGGGKETQY
cdr3_length: 10; v_call: TRBV7-2; j_call: TRBJ2-7; cdr3_aa: ASSLLQGAQY
cdr3_length: 11; v_call: TRBV20-1; j_call: TRBJ1-5; cdr3_aa: SARDRPDQPQH
cdr3_length: 15; v_call: TRBV12-3/TRBV12-4; j_call: TRBJ2-1; cdr3_aa: ASSPLSGRGSYNEQF
cdr3_length: 13; v_call: TRBV28; j_call: TRBJ1-5; cdr3_aa: ASSLEGGNNQPQH
cdr3_length: 13; v_call: TRBV6-5; j_call: TRBJ2-5; cdr3_aa: ASSYSGDRQETQY
cdr3_length: 13; v_call: TRBV6-2/TRBV6-3; j_call: TRBJ2-2; cdr3_aa: ASSGPGLATGELF
cdr3_length: 13; v_call: TRBV7-9; j_call: TRBJ1-1; cdr3_aa: ASRPGTGVNTEAF